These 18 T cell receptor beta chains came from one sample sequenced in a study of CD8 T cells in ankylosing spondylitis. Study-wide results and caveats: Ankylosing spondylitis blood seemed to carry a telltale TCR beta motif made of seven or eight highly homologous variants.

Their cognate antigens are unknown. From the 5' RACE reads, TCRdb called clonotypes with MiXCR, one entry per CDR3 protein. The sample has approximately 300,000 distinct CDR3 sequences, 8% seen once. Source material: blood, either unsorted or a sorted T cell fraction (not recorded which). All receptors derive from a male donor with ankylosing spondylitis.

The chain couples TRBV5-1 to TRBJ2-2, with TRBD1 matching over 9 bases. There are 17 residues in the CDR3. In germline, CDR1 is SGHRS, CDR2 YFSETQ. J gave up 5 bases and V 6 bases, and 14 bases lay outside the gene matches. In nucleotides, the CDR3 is TGCGCCAGCATGGGGGGCCCGGGACAGGGCTCGACCGGGGAGCTGTTTTTT. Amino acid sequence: CASMGGPGQGSTGELFF.

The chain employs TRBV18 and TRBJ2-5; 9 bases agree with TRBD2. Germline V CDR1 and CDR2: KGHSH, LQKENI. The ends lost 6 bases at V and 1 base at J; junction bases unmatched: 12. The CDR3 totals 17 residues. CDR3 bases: TGTGCCAGCTCGTCCGGGTTAGCGGGGGCCTCCCAAGAGACCCAGTACTTC. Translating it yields CASSSGLAGASQETQYF.

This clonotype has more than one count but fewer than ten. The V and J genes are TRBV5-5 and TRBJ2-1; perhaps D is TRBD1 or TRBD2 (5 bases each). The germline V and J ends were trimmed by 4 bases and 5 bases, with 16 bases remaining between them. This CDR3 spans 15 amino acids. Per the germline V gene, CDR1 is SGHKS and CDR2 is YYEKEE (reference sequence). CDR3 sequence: CASSRRGDRDNEQFF. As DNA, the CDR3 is TGTGCCAGCAGCCGAAGAGGGGATCGAGACAATGAGCAGTTCTTC.

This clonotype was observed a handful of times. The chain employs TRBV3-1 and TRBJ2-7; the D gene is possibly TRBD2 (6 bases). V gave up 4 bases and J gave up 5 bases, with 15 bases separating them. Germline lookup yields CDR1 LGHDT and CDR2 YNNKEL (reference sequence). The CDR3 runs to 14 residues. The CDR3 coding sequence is TGTGCCAGCAGCCGGGAGGTAGCGGACCACGAGCAGTACTTC. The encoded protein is CASSREVADHEQYF.

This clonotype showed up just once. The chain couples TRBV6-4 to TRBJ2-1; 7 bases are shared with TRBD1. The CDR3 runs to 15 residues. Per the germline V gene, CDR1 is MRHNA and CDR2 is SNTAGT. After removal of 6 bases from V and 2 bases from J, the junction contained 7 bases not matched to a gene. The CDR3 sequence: CASSLRDSTYNEQFF. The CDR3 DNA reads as TGTGCCAGCAGCCTCCGGGACAGTACCTACAATGAGCAGTTCTTC.

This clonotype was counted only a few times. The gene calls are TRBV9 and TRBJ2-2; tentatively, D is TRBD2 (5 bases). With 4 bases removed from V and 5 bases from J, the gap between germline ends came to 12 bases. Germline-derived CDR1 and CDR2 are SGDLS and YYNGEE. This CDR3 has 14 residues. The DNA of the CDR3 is TGTGCCAGCAGCCGGGCGTCGGGAACCGGGGAGCTGTTTTTT. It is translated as CASSRASGTGELFF.

The CDR3: CASSSDVASGTYEQFF. CDR3 sequence (DNA): TGTGCCAGCAGCTCAGACGTGGCTAGCGGGACTTATGAGCAGTTCTTC. This chain connects TRBV7-9 to TRBJ2-1, with 9 bases matching TRBD2. The CDR3 loop spans 16 amino acids. Germline V lookup: CDR1 SEHNR, CDR2 FQNEAQ (reference sequence). The V gene end was trimmed by 4 bases and the J gene end by 8 bases; junction bases not matched to a gene: 12.

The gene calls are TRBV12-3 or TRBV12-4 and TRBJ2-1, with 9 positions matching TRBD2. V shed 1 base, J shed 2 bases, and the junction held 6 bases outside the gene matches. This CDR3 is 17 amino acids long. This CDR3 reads CASSLGGLAGTYNEQFF. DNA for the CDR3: TGTGCCAGCAGTTTAGGGGGTCTAGCGGGAACCTACAATGAGCAGTTCTTC.

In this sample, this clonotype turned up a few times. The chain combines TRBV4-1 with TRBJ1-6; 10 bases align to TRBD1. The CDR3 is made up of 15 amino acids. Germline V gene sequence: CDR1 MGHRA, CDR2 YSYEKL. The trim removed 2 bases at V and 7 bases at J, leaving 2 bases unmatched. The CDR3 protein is CASSQMGQGNSPLHF. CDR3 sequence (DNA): TGCGCCAGCAGCCAAATGGGACAGGGGAATTCACCCCTCCACTTT.

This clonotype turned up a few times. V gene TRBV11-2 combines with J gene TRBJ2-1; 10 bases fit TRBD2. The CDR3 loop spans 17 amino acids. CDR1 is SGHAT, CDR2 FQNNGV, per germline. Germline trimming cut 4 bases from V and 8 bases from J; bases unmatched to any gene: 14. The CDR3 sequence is CASSSKWASGSRDEQFF. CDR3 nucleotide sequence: TGTGCCAGCAGCTCGAAGTGGGCTAGCGGGAGTAGGGATGAGCAGTTCTTC.

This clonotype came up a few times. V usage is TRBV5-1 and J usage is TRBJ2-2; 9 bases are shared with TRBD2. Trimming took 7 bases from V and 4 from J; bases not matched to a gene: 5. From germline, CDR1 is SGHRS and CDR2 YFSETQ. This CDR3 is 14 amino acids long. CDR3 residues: CASRLSGSTGELFF. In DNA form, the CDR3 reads TGCGCCAGCCGACTTAGCGGGAGCACCGGGGAGCTGTTTTTT.

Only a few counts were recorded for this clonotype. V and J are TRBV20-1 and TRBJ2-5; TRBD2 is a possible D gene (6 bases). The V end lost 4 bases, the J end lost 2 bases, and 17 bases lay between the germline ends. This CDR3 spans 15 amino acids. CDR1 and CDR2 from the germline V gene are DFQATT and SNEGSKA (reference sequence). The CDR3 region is CSAKWGYRGQETQYF. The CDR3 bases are TGCAGTGCTAAGTGGGGCTACCGGGGGCAAGAGACCCAGTACTTC.

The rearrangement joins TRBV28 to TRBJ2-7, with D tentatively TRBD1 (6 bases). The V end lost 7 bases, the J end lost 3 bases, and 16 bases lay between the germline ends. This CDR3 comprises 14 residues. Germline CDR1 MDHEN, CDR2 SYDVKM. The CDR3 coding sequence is TGTGCCAGCACCGTACAGGGTTTGGTCTACGAGCAGTACTTC. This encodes CASTVQGLVYEQYF.

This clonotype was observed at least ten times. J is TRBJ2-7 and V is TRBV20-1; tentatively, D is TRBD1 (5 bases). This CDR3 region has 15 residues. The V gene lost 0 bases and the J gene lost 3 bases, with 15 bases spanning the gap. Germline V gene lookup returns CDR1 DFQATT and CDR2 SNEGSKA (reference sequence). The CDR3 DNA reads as TGCAGTGCTAGAGATTTGAGGCAGGGCAACTACGAGCAGTACTTC. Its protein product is CSARDLRQGNYEQYF.

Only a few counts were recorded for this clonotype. In DNA, the CDR3 is TGCAGCGTTGAAGAGGGTAGGACAGCGGCTTTCTTT. The encoded protein is CSVEEGRTAAFF. This chain links TRBV29-1 with TRBJ1-1; D possibly corresponds to TRBD1 (6 bases). V shed 0 bases and J shed 11 bases, with 13 bases lying between them. The length of the CDR3 is 12 residues. CDR1 is SQVTM, CDR2 ANQGSEA, per germline.

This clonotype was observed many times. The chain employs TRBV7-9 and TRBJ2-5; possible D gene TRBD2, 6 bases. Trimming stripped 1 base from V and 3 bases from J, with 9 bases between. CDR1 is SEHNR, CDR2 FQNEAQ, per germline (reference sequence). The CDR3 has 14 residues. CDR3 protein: CASSLGGTKETQYF. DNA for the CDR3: TGTGCCAGCAGCTTAGGCGGGACCAAAGAGACCCAGTACTTC.

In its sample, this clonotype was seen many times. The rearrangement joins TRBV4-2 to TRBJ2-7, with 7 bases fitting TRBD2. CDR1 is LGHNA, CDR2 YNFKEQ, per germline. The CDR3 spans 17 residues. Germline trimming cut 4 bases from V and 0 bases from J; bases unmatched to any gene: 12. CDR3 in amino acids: CASSPREGGDLSYEQYF. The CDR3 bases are TGTGCCAGCAGCCCCCGAGAGGGAGGGGACCTCTCCTACGAGCAGTACTTC.

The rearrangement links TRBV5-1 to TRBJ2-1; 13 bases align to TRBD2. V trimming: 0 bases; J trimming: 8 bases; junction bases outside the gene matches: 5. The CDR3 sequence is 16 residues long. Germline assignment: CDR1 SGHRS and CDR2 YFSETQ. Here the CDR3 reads CASSLAGLAGVDEQFF. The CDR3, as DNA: TGCGCCAGCAGCTTGGCCGGACTAGCGGGAGTGGATGAGCAGTTCTTC.